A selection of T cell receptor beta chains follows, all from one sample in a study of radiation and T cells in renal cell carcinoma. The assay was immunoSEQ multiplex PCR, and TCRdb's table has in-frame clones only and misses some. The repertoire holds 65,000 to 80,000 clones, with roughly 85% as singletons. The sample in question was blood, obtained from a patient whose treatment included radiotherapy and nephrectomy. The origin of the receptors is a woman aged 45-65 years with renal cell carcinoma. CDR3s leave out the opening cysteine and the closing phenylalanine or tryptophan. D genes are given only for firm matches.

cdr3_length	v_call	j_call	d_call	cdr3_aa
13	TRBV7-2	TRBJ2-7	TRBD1	ASSASGQGTYEQY
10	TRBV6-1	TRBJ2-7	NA	ASSRLKDEQY
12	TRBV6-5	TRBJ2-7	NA	ASSKRRDRDEQY
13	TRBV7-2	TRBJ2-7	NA	ASSLAAQEPYEQY
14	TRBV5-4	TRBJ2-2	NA	ASSLPPGQSSGELF
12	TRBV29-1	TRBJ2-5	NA	SAGGASGEETQY
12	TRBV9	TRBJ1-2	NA	ASNTGSTNYGYT
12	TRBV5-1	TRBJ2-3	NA	ASSLVLSTDTQY
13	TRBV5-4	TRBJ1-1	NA	ASSRTQGWDTEAF
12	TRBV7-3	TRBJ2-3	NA	ASSPGGITDTQY
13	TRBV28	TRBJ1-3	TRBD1	ASTGGQGNRNTIY
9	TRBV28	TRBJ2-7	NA	ASRWEFQQY
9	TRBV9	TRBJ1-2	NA	ASSAIYGYT
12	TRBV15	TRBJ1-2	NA	ATSRDRPLYGYT
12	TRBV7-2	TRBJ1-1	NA	ASSLATGNTEAF
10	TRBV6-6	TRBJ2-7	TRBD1	AAGQAIYEQY
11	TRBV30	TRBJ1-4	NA	AWKKMVAEKLF
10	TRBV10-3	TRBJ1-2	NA	AISDSGDGYT
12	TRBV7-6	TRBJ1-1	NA	ASSLSRSNTEAF
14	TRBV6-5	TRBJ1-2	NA	ASSYSSSGTGYGYT
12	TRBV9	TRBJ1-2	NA	ASSVDPGNYGYT
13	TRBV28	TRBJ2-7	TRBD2	ASSTSGYSSYEQY
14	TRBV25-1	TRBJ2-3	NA	ASSESGVLHRGTQY
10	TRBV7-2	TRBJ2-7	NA	ASSLISYEQY
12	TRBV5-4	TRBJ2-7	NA	ASSTGTEVHEQY
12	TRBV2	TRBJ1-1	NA	ASRPARGFSEAF
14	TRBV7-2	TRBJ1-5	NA	ASSLEGKPRNQPQH
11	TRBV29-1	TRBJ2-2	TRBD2	SVGAGAGGELF
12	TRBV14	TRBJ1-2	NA	ASGSDRLNYGYT
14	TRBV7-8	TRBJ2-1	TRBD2	ASSPTGTSIHNEQF